This TCR beta chain was recovered during a study of cytomegalovirus exposure and HLA in healthy donors. Study-wide context: A later analysis reported the 120 or so validation repertoires used the same platform as the approximately 670 first-cohort repertoires. Study-wide points: Most TCR sequences were rare, but some public TCRs occurred in many donors. Cytomegalovirus-associated status was assigned to about 180 TCR beta chains. A classifier reportedly called cytomegalovirus status with high sensitivity and specificity.

Produced via immunoSEQ multiplex PCR; TCRdb's table is partial and in-frame only. The profile shows 150,000 to 180,000 clones, about 86% of them singletons. Details on this clone: Its target is not known.

The CDR3 has 16 residues. V dropped 0 bases and J dropped 7; count of bases not matched to a gene: 7. Germline V CDR1 and CDR2: SGDLS, YYNGEE. Sequencing was done on a sample of PBMCs. The TCR was taken from a man younger than 30 in good health and CMV-seropositive. The genes are TRBV9 and TRBJ2-3; 11 bases are shared with TRBD2. Here the CDR3 reads CASSVELAGARYTQYF. The DNA for the CDR3 is TGTGCCAGCAGCGTAGAACTAGCGGGAGCGAGATATACGCAGTATTTT.